This T cell receptor beta chain came from a study of T cells after yellow fever vaccination. This clonotype was counted at least ten times. Its antigen is still unknown. CDR1 is LNHNV and CDR2 is YYDKDF in the germline V gene (reference sequence). The CDR3 is made up of 16 amino acids. Germline trimming cut 3 bases from V and 3 bases from J; bases unmatched to any gene: 6. Study outcomes and limitations: Clonotypes appearing in both CD4 and CD8 compartments existed, and their share was small. A faster peak, day 5 versus 15, was reached by the weaker secondary response.

5'RACE template switching generated TCR cDNA, adding a universal primer site and UMIs. TCRdb re-derived calls from the 5' RACE reads in MiXCR, one entry per CDR3 protein. The profile shows about 300,000 distinct CDR3 sequences, 4% of them singletons. The sequenced sample was PBMCs, obtained 5 days after the yellow fever booster vaccination. This clonotype originated in a man aged 18 to 29 who received the YFV17D yellow fever vaccine. The genes are TRBV15 and TRBJ2-5; 11 nucleotides align to TRBD2. DNA for the CDR3: TGTGCCACCAGCAGCGGACTAGCGGGTGTTAAAGAGACCCAGTACTTC. This sequence encodes CATSSGLAGVKETQYF.